This T cell receptor (beta chain) emerged from a study of T cells in Graves' hyperthyroidism and ophthalmopathy. The CDR3 length is 15 residues. Germline CDR1 is MNHNY and CDR2 is SVGAGI (reference sequence). Researchers amplified the TCR beta CDR3 regions from RNA transcripts. An initial round of RT-PCR targeting the TCR CDR3 relied on the HTBI primer set. TCRdb reprocessed the multiplex PCR reads via MiXCR and lists one record per CDR3 protein. Of just under 750,000 distinct CDR3 sequences listed, around a third were seen once; the top ten hold around 32%. Stable Graves' hyperthyroidism denoted no ophthalmopathy progression over 18 months. Study-level findings and limits: Expanded thyroid clonotypes (above 0.001) were mostly also found in blood.

This clonotype was seen a single time. Antigen specificity is unknown. One junction end disagrees with the germline gene, perhaps due to a read error. The specimen was blood. This chain connects TRBV6-6 to TRBJ1-1, with 7 bases that match TRBD1. The source of this sequence is a woman in her forties with Graves' hyperthyroidism. The CDR3 protein is CASRHGQVGYTEALF. The CDR3 DNA follows: TGTGCCAGCAGACACGGACAGGTGGGTTACACTGAAGCTCTCTTT.